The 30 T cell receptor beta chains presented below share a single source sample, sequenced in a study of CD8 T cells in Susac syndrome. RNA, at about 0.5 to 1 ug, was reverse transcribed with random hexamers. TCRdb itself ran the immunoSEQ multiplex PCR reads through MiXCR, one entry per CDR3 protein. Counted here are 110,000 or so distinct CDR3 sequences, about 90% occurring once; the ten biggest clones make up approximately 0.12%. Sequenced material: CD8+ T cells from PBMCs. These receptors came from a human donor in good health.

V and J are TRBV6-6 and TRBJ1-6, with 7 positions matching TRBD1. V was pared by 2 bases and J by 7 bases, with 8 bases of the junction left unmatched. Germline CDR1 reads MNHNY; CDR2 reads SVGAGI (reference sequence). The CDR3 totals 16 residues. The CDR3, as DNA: TGTGCCAGCAGTTACCCCGAGGGGGCGGAGAATTCACCCCTCCACTTT. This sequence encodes CASSYPEGAENSPLHF.

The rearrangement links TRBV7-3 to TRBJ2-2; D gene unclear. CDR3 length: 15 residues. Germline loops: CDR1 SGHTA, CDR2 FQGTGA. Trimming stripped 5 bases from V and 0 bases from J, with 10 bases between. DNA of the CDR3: TGTGCCAGCAGCCGAGGCGTCGCGAACACCGGGGAGCTGTTTTTT. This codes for CASSRGVANTGELFF.

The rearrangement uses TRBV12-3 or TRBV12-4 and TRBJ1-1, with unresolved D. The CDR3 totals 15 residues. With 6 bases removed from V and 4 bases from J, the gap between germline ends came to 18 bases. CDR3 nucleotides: TGTGCCAGCAGCCCCTACGGGGTTGCCGGCACTGAAGCTTTCTTT. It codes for CASSPYGVAGTEAFF.

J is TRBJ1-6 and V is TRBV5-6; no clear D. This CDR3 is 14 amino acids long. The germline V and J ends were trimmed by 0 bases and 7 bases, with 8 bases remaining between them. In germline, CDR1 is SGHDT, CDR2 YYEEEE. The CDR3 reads CASSLDNPNSPLHF. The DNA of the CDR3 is TGTGCCAGCAGCTTGGATAATCCGAATTCACCCCTCCACTTT.

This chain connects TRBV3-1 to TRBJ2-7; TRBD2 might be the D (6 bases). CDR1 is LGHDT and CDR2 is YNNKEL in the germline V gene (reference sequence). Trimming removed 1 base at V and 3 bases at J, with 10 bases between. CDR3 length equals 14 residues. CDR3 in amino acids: CASSQGSGSYEQYF. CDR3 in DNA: TGTGCCAGCAGCCAAGGCTCCGGGAGCTACGAGCAGTACTTC.

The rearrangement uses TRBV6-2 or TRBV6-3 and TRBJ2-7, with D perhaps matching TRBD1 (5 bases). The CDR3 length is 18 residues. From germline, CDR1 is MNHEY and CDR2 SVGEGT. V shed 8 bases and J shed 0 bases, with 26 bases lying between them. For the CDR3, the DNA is TGTGCCAGCGCCAGAACGGTGACAGTCGCTATCCACTCCTACGAGCAGTACTTC. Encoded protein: CASARTVTVAIHSYEQYF.

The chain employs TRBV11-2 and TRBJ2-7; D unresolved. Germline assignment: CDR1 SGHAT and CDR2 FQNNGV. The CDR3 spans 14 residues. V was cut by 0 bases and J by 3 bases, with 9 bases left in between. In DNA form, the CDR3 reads TGTGCCAGCAGCTTAGACCACGGAAGCTACGAGCAGTACTTC. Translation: CASSLDHGSYEQYF.

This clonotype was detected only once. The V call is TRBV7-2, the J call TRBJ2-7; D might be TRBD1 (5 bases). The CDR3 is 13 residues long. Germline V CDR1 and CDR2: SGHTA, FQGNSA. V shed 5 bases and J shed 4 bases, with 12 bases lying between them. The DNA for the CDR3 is TGTGCCAGCAGCCAGATAGGGGCTTACGAGCAGTACTTC. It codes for CASSQIGAYEQYF.

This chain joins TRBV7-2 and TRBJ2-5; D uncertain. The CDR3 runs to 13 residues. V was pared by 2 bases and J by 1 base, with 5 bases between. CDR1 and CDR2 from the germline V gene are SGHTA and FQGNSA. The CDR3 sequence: CASSLPGQETQYF. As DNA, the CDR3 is TGTGCCAGCAGCTTACCCGGCCAAGAGACCCAGTACTTC. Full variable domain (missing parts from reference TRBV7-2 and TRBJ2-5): GAGVSQSPSNKVTEKGKDVELRCDPISGHTALYWYRQSLGQGLEFLIYFQGNSAPDKSGLPSDRFSAERTGGSVSTLTIQRTQQEDSAVYLCASSLPGQETQYFGPGTRLLVL.

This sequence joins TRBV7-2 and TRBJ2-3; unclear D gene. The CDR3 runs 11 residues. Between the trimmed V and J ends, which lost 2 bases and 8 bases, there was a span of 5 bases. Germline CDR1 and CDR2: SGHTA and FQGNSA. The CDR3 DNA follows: TGTGCCAGCAGCTTATCTTTTACGCAGTATTTT. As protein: CASSLSFTQYF.

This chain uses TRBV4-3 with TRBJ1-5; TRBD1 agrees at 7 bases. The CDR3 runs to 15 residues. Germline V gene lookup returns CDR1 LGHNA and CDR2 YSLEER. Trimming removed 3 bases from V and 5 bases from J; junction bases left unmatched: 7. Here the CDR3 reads CASSQTGRGHQPQHF. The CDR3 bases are TGCGCCAGCAGCCAGACAGGGAGGGGCCATCAGCCCCAGCATTTT.

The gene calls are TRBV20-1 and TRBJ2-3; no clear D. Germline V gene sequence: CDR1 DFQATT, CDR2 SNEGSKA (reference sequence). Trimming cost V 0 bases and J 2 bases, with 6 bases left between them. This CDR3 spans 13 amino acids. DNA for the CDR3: TGCAGTGCTAGAGACGCCAACACAGATACGCAGTATTTT. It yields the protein CSARDANTDTQYF.

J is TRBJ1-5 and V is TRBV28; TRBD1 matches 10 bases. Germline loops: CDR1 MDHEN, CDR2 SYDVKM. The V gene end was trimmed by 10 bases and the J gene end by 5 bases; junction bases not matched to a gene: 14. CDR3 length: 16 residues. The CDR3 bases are TGTGCCACCACGAGTGACAGGGGGCTTTTCTATCAGCCCCAGCATTTT. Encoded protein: CATTSDRGLFYQPQHF.

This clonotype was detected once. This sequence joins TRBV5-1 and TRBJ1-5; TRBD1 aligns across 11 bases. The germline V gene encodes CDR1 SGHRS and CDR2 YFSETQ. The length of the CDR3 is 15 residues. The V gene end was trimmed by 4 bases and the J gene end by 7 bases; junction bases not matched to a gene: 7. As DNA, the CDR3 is TGCGCCAGCAGCCCCCGGACAGGGGGCGGACAGCCCCAGCATTTT. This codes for CASSPRTGGGQPQHF. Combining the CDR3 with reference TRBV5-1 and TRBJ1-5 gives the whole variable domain KAGVTQTPRYLIKTRGQQVTLSCSPISGHRSVSWYQQTPGQGLQFLFEYFSETQRNKGNFPGRFSGRQFSNSRSEMNVSTLELGDSALYLCASSPRTGGGQPQHFGDGTRLSIL.

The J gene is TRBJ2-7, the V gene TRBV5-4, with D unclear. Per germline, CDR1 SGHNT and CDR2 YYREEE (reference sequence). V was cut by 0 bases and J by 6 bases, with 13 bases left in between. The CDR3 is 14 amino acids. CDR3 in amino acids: CASSLGRVTGEQYF. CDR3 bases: TGTGCCAGCAGCTTGGGTCGGGTTACCGGCGAGCAGTACTTC.

In DNA, the CDR3 is TGTGCCACCATGGGCACAGATACGCAGTATTTT. Its protein product is CATMGTDTQYF. The V call is TRBV10-3, the J call TRBJ2-3; D unresolved. Germline lookup yields CDR1 ENHRY and CDR2 SYGVKD. The CDR3 sequence is 11 residues long. Trimming took off 10 bases at V and 1 base at J, with 6 bases between the two ends.

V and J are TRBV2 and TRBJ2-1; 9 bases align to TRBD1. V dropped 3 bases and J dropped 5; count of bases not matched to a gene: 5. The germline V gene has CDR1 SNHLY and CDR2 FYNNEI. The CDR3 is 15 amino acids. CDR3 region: CASSDLGQGNNEQFF. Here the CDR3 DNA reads TGTGCCAGCAGTGATCTGGGACAGGGTAACAATGAGCAGTTCTTC.

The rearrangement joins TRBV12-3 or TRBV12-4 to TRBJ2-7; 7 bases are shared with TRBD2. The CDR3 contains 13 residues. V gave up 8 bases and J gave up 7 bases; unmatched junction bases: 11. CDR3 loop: CASSGGYRGEQYF. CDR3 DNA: TGTGCCAGCTCGGGGGGATACAGAGGGGAGCAGTACTTC.

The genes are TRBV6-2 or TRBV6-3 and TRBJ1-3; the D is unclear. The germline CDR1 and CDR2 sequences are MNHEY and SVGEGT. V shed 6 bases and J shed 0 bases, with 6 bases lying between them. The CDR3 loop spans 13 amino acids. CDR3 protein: CASSWDSGNTIYF. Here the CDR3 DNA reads TGTGCCAGCAGCTGGGACTCTGGAAACACCATATATTTT.

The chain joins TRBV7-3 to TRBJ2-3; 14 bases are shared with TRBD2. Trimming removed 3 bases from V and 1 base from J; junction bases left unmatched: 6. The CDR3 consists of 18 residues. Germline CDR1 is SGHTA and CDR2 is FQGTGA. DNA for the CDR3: TGTGCCAGCAGCTTTGGGACTAGCGGGAGTTGGGGCACAGATACGCAGTATTTT. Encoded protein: CASSFGTSGSWGTDTQYF.

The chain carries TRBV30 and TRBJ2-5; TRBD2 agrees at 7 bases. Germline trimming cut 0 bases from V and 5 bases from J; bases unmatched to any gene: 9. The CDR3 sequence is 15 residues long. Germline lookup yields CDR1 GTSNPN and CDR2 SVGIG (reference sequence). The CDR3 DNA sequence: TGTGCCTGGAGTGTTGGGAGGGTTGTTGGGGAGACCCAGTACTTC. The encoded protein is CAWSVGRVVGETQYF. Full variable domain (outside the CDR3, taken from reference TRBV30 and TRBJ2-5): SQTIHQWPATLVQPVGSPLSLECTVEGTSNPNLYWYRQAAGRGLQLLFYSVGIGQISSEVPQNLSASRPQDRQFILSSKKLLLSDSGFYLCAWSVGRVVGETQYFGPGTRLLVL.

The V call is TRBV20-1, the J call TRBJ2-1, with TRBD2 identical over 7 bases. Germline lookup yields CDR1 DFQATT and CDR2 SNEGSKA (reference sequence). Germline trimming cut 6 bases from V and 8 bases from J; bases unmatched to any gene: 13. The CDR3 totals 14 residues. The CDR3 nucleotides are TGCAGTGCCCGGGGGAGGGAGGGCTTCCATGAGCAGTTCTTC. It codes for CSARGREGFHEQFF.

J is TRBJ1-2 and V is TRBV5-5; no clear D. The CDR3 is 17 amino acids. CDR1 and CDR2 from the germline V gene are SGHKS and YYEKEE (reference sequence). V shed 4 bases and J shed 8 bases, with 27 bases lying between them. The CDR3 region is CASSREAAGSDPYGYTF. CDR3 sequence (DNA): TGTGCCAGCAGCAGGGAGGCAGCTGGGTCTGACCCCTACGGCTACACCTTC.

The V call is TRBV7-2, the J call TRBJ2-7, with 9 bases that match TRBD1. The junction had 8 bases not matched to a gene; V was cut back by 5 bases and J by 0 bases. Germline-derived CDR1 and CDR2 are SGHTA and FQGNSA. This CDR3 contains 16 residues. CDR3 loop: CASSPLGTGNSYEQYF. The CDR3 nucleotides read TGTGCCAGCAGCCCCCTGGGGACAGGGAACTCCTACGAGCAGTACTTC.

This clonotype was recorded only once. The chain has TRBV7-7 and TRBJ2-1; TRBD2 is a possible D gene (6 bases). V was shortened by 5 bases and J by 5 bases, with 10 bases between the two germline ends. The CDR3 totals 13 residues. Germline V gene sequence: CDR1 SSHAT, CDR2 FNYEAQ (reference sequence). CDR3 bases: TGTGCCAGCAGCGACGGGAGAAACAATGAGCAGTTCTTC. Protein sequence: CASSDGRNNEQFF.

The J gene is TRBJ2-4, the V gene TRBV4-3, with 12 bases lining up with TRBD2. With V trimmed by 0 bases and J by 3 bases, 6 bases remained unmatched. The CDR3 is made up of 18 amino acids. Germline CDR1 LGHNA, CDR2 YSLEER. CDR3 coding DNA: TGCGCCAGCAGCCAAGATCCTAGCGGGGGGGGGTACAAAAACATTCAGTACTTC. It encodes CASSQDPSGGGYKNIQYF.

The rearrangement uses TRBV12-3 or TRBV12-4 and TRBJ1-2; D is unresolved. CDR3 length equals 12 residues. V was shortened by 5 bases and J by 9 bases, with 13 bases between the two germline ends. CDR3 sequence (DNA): TGTGCCAGCAGTGGCCTTCCAGGTCGCTACACCTTC. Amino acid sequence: CASSGLPGRYTF.

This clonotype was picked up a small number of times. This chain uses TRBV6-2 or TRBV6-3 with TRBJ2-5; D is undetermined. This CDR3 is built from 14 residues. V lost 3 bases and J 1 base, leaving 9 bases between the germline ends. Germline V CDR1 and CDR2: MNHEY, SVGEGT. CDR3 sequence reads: CASSYSAVQETQYF. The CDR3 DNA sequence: TGTGCCAGCAGTTATTCGGCAGTCCAAGAGACCCAGTACTTC.

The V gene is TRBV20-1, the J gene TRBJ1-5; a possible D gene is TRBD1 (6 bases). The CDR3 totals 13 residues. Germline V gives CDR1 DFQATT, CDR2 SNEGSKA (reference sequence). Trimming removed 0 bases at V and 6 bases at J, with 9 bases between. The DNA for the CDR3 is TGCAGTGCTAGAGAGACAGGTCCTCAGCCCCAGCATTTT. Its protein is CSARETGPQPQHF.

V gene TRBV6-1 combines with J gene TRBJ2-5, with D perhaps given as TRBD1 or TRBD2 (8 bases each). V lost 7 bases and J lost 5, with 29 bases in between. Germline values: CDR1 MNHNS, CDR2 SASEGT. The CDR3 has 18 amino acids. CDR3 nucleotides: TGTGCCAGCACGGGCCGGGAGGGCCTACAGGGGGTTGTGGAGACCCAGTACTTC. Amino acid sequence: CASTGREGLQGVVETQYF.